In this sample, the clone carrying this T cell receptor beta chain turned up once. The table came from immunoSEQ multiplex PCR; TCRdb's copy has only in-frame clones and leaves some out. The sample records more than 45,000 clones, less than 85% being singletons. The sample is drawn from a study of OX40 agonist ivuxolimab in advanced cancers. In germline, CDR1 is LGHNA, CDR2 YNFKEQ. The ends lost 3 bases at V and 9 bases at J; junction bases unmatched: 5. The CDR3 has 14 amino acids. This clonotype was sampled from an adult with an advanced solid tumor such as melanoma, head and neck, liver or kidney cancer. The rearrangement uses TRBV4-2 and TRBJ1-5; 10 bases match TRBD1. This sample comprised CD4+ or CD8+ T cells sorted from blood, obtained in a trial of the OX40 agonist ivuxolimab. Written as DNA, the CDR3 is TGTGCCAGCAGCCAGGTCGGACAGGGGGGGCCCCAGCATTTT. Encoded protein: CASSQVGQGGPQHF.